The 32 T cell receptor beta chains in this list originate from one sample, sequenced in a study of blood T cell repertoires in COVID-19. Some clones are missing from TCRdb's copy, which holds only in-frame ones; the method was immunoSEQ multiplex PCR. The sample includes 130,000 to 150,000 clones, approximately 83% of them seen just once. The sequenced material came from peripheral blood. These receptors came from a woman aged 60 to 75 with COVID-19, enrolled during active disease.

This chain links TRBV19 with TRBJ2-7; maybe TRBD1 (6 bases). CDR1 is LNHDA, CDR2 SQIVND, per germline (reference sequence). V was cut by 5 bases and J by 3 bases, with 11 bases left in between. The CDR3 has 13 residues. This CDR3 is CASSSRTVYEQYF. The DNA for the CDR3 is TGTGCCAGTAGTTCCCGGACAGTCTACGAGCAGTACTTC.

The V and J genes are TRBV19 and TRBJ2-3, with 13 bases identical to TRBD2. The germline CDR1 and CDR2 sequences are LNHDA and SQIVND (reference sequence). The CDR3 length is 18 residues. Losses at the gene ends were 0 bases for V and 0 bases for J; bases not matched to a gene: 3. The CDR3 reads CASSIETSGGTSTDTQYF. The CDR3 bases are TGTGCCAGTAGTATAGAGACTAGCGGGGGGACTAGCACAGATACGCAGTATTTT. The whole variable domain, filled in from reference TRBV19 and TRBJ2-3, reads DGGITQSPKYLFRKEGQNVTLSCEQNLNHDAMYWYRQDPGQGLRLIYYSQIVNDFQKGDIAEGYSVSREKKESFPLTVTSAQKNPTAFYLCASSIETSGGTSTDTQYFGPGTRLTVL.

This chain uses TRBV7-8 with TRBJ1-2; 8 nucleotides agree with TRBD1. The CDR3 sequence is 14 residues long. After removal of 4 bases from V and 8 bases from J, the junction contained 9 bases not matched to a gene. Germline V gene data show CDR1 as SGHVS and CDR2 as FQNEAQ. In DNA form, the CDR3 reads TGTGCCAGCAGCTCTCAGGGGGCCGCCTGGGGCTACACCTTC. As protein: CASSSQGAAWGYTF.

This chain links TRBV28 with TRBJ2-3, with D possibly being TRBD1 (5 bases). The germline gives CDR1 MDHEN, CDR2 SYDVKM. This CDR3 spans 14 amino acids. Trimming stripped 5 bases from V and 0 bases from J, with 9 bases between. CDR3 amino acids: CASSPTVSTDTQYF. The DNA of the CDR3 is TGTGCCAGCAGTCCGACAGTTAGCACAGATACGCAGTATTTT.

The rearrangement joins TRBV5-5 to TRBJ2-3; 8 bases are a match to TRBD1. Germline CDR1 and CDR2: SGHKS and YYEKEE (reference sequence). This CDR3 comprises 14 residues. With V trimmed by 2 bases and J by 3 bases, 2 bases remained unmatched. In nucleotides, the CDR3 is TGTGCCAGCAGCTTTCGGACAGGGACAGATACGCAGTATTTT. It yields the protein CASSFRTGTDTQYF. Using reference TRBV5-5 and TRBJ2-3 for the parts outside the CDR3, the full variable domain is DAGVTQSPTHLIKTRGQQVTLRCSPISGHKSVSWYQQVLGQGPQFIFQYYEKEERGRGNFPDRFSARQFPNYSSELNVNALLLGDSALYLCASSFRTGTDTQYFGPGTRLTVL.

The chain recombines TRBV30 with TRBJ1-4; no reliable D call. V lost 3 bases to trimming and J lost 1 base, with 6 bases between them. CDR3 size: 13 residues. The V gene's germline CDR1 is GTSNPN and CDR2 SVGIG (reference sequence). The CDR3 spells CAWSRGTNEKLFF. The CDR3 DNA sequence: TGTGCCTGGAGCCGCGGAACTAATGAAAAACTGTTTTTT.

In its sample, this clone was seen a few times. The chain recombines TRBV24-1 with TRBJ2-7; 9 positions match TRBD1. V was clipped by 6 bases and J by 6 bases; unmatched bases: 11. The CDR3 length is 15 residues. In germline, CDR1 is KGHDR, CDR2 SFDVKD. The CDR3 coding sequence is TGTGCCACCAGTCCCCGGGACAGGGTCACATCCGAGCAGTACTTC. This encodes CATSPRDRVTSEQYF.

V and J are TRBV7-2 and TRBJ2-1, with TRBD2 matching over 15 bases. With 4 bases clipped from V and 10 bases from J, the junction kept 5 bases outside the gene matches. This CDR3 contains 15 residues. Germline assignment: CDR1 SGHTA and CDR2 FQGNSA. CDR3 in amino acids: CASSSGLAGGREQFF. For the CDR3, the DNA is TGTGCCAGCAGCTCCGGACTAGCGGGGGGGAGGGAGCAGTTCTTC.

This clone was recorded once. The V call is TRBV11-2, the J call TRBJ1-2; 7 bases match TRBD1. This CDR3 is built from 14 residues. V lost 2 bases, J lost 8 bases, and 8 bases stayed unmatched. Per germline, CDR1 SGHAT and CDR2 FQNNGV. DNA of the CDR3: TGTGCCAGCAGCTTAAAGGCCAGGGGGGACGGCTACACCTTC. Amino acids: CASSLKARGDGYTF.

The chain has TRBV19 and TRBJ2-1, with TRBD2 as a possible D gene (6 bases). V lost 6 bases and J 6 bases, leaving 15 bases between the germline ends. Per germline, CDR1 LNHDA and CDR2 SQIVND (reference sequence). The CDR3 is 14 residues long. CDR3 sequence: CASRNGGAVNEQFF. The CDR3 DNA reads TGTGCCAGTAGAAACGGCGGGGCGGTCAATGAGCAGTTCTTC. Full variable domain (rest looked up from reference TRBV19 and TRBJ2-1): DGGITQSPKYLFRKEGQNVTLSCEQNLNHDAMYWYRQDPGQGLRLIYYSQIVNDFQKGDIAEGYSVSREKKESFPLTVTSAQKNPTAFYLCASRNGGAVNEQFFGPGTRLTVL.

The chain links TRBV3-1 (or the pseudogene TRBV3-2) to TRBJ2-7; 11 positions agree with TRBD2. CDR3 size: 15 residues. The junction had 5 bases not matched to a gene; V was cut back by 3 bases and J by 4 bases. Germline lookup yields CDR1 LGHDT and CDR2 YNNKEL (reference sequence). CDR3 in amino acids: CASSHLLAGVYEQYF. The DNA for the CDR3 is TGTGCCAGCAGCCACCTACTAGCGGGGGTATACGAGCAGTACTTC.

A few counts support this clone. The gene calls are TRBV7-2 and TRBJ1-2; 7 bases line up with TRBD1. V lost 7 bases, J lost 5 bases, and 4 bases stayed unmatched. CDR1 SGHTA and CDR2 FQGNSA come from the germline V gene. The CDR3 loop spans 12 amino acids. The CDR3 spells CASTGGGYGYTF. In DNA form, the CDR3 reads TGTGCCAGCACAGGGGGTGGGTATGGCTACACCTTC. Based on the CDR3 plus reference TRBV7-2 and TRBJ1-2, the full variable domain is GAGVSQSPSNKVTEKGKDVELRCDPISGHTALYWYRQSLGQGLEFLIYFQGNSAPDKSGLPSDRFSAERTGGSVSTLTIQRTQQEDSAVYLCASTGGGYGYTFGSGTRLTVV.

This clone was recorded once. This chain connects TRBV7-3 to TRBJ2-2; 7 nucleotides agree with TRBD2. The CDR3 extends over 15 amino acids. V gave up 6 bases and J gave up 0 bases; unmatched junction bases: 4. CDR1 SGHTA and CDR2 FQGTGA come from the germline V gene. The CDR3, as DNA: TGTGCCAGCAGACAGCGGGGTTCGAACACCGGGGAGCTGTTTTTT. Translation gives CASRQRGSNTGELFF. Supplemented by reference TRBV7-3 and TRBJ2-2, the full variable domain reads GAGVSQTPSNKVTEKGKYVELRCDPISGHTALYWYRQSLGQGPEFLIYFQGTGAADDSGLPNDRFFAVRPEGSVSTLKIQRTERGDSAVYLCASRQRGSNTGELFFGEGSRLTVL.

The J gene is TRBJ2-7, the V gene TRBV15, with TRBD2 matching over 8 bases. Germline V gene sequence: CDR1 LNHNV, CDR2 YYDKDF (reference sequence). CDR3 length: 15 residues. V lost 0 bases, J lost 3 bases, and 4 bases stayed unmatched. The CDR3 protein is CATSRDSGTSYEQYF. Here the CDR3 DNA reads TGTGCCACCAGCAGAGATTCCGGGACTAGCTACGAGCAGTACTTC.

The genes are TRBV5-8 and TRBJ2-5; D is unclear. The CDR3 consists of 13 residues. Germline values: CDR1 SGHTS, CDR2 YDEGEE. The V end was cut by 1 base, the J end by 4 bases, with 8 bases between. CDR3 DNA: TGTGCCAGCAGCTTGTCGGGTAGAGAGACCCAGTACTTC. Translating gives CASSLSGRETQYF.

The chain has TRBV7-8 and TRBJ2-5; TRBD2 agrees at 8 bases. The V and J ends lost 4 bases and 3 bases, in that order; junction bases with no gene match: 4. CDR1 and CDR2 (germline): SGHVS, FQNEAQ. The length of the CDR3 is 14 residues. This CDR3 reads CASSSRAGEETQYF. The CDR3 nucleotides are TGTGCCAGCAGCTCTCGAGCGGGGGAAGAGACCCAGTACTTC.

J is TRBJ2-2 and V is TRBV7-9, with a weak D call TRBD1 (6 bases). CDR3 length equals 16 residues. The V end lost 1 base, the J end lost 5 bases, and 14 bases lay between the germline ends. Germline loops: CDR1 SEHNR, CDR2 FQNEAQ (reference sequence). CDR3 in DNA: TGTGCCAGCAGCTTAGTTGTTTGGGGGCTTACCGGGGAGCTGTTTTTT. Its protein is CASSLVVWGLTGELFF.

This chain joins TRBV7-2 and TRBJ1-5; tentatively, D is TRBD1 (6 bases). The CDR3 totals 16 residues. The V end lost 2 bases, the J end lost 6 bases, and 17 bases lay between the germline ends. Germline CDR1 reads SGHTA; CDR2 reads FQGNSA. CDR3 DNA sequence: TGTGCCAGCAGCTTAAGGTGGCAGACAGGAGGTCAGCCCCAGCATTTT. Encoded protein: CASSLRWQTGGQPQHF.

The chain is built from TRBV5-6 and TRBJ1-6; D remains ambiguous. Germline values: CDR1 SGHDT, CDR2 YYEEEE. CDR3 length equals 16 residues. Trimming removed 1 base at V and 10 bases at J, with 18 bases between. In nucleotides, the CDR3 is TGTGCCAGCAGCTTGTCTCCAGAGACATCAGGCTCACCCCTCCACTTT. The encoded protein is CASSLSPETSGSPLHF.

This clone was seen more than once but under ten times. This chain joins TRBV7-9 and TRBJ2-7, with D possibly TRBD2 on 5 matching bases. The length of the CDR3 is 12 residues. Germline V gene data show CDR1 as SEHNR and CDR2 as FQNEAQ (reference sequence). V was clipped by 1 base and J by 9 bases, with 10 bases between them. The DNA for the CDR3 is TGTGCCAGCAGCTTAGAGGCAGGAGGGCAGTACTTC. Its protein is CASSLEAGGQYF.

The chain recombines TRBV2 with TRBJ2-1; 9 bases fit TRBD2. This CDR3 has 15 residues. Germline assignment: CDR1 SNHLY and CDR2 FYNNEI. Trimming took 6 bases from V and 7 from J; bases not matched to a gene: 10. CDR3 bases: TGTGCCAGCAGGGGGGGACTAGCCGCTCGGAATGAGCAGTTCTTC. Translation gives CASRGGLAARNEQFF.

The CDR3, as DNA: TGTGCCAGCAGCTTCCAGGGGGCGCACTATGGCTACACCTTC. Amino acid sequence: CASSFQGAHYGYTF. The rearrangement links TRBV7-9 to TRBJ1-2; 8 positions match TRBD1. The V gene's germline CDR1 is SEHNR and CDR2 FQNEAQ (reference sequence). The CDR3 is made up of 14 amino acids. V lost 3 bases, J lost 3 bases, and 3 bases stayed unmatched.

The chain carries TRBV12-3 or TRBV12-4 and TRBJ2-3, with D uncertain. V was shortened by 6 bases and J by 2 bases, with 6 bases between the two germline ends. This CDR3 has 12 amino acids. Here the CDR3 reads CASSPNTDTQYF. The CDR3 coding sequence is TGTGCCAGCAGCCCCAACACAGATACGCAGTATTTT.

This clone has a handful of counts. The gene calls are TRBV18 and TRBJ1-1; 8 nucleotides agree with TRBD1. V gave up 8 bases and J gave up 4 bases; unmatched junction bases: 9. Per the germline V gene, CDR1 is KGHSH and CDR2 is LQKENI. The CDR3 totals 14 residues. Here the CDR3 reads CASHSGQGVTEAFF. The CDR3, as DNA: TGTGCCAGCCATTCAGGACAGGGAGTCACTGAAGCTTTCTTT.

The chain joins TRBV7-8 to TRBJ2-7; D gene unclear. Per germline, CDR1 SGHVS and CDR2 FQNEAQ. Trimming left V 6 bases short and J 4 bases short, with 13 bases between. This CDR3 region has 13 residues. CDR3 in amino acids: CASSVAPAYEQYF. The DNA for the CDR3 is TGTGCCAGCAGTGTAGCACCAGCGTACGAGCAGTACTTC.

The V gene is TRBV5-7, the J gene TRBJ2-1, with D possibly being TRBD1 (6 bases). TRBV5-7 carries the ORF label, with uncertain function. CDR3 length equals 18 residues. V dropped 6 bases and J dropped 7 bases, with 29 bases sitting between them. CDR3 amino acids: CASTLEHGGRDPSNEQFF. DNA for the CDR3: TGTGCCAGCACCCTTGAACATGGGGGCAGGGACCCCTCGAATGAGCAGTTCTTC.

This clone came up a few times. V is TRBV6-6 and J is TRBJ2-7; 7 nucleotides agree with TRBD1. The CDR3 spans 14 residues. Germline values: CDR1 MNHNY, CDR2 SVGAGI (reference sequence). V dropped 6 bases and J dropped 3; count of bases not matched to a gene: 8. The CDR3 bases are TGTGCCAGCAGCCAACAGGGGTCGATCTACGAGCAGTACTTC. It translates to CASSQQGSIYEQYF.

The chain employs TRBV25-1 and TRBJ1-1; TRBD1 matches 7 bases. The V gene's germline CDR1 is MGHDK and CDR2 SYGVNS. The CDR3 has 12 amino acids. The ends lost 2 bases at V and 11 bases at J; junction bases unmatched: 5. The CDR3 is CASSERGLAAFF. The CDR3 DNA reads as TGTGCCAGCAGTGAAAGGGGGCTGGCGGCTTTCTTT.

This clone appeared a few times. This rearrangement joins TRBV4-2 to TRBJ2-5, with 7 bases identical to TRBD1. The J segment lost 2 bases and the V segment lost 6 bases, leaving 12 bases of the junction unmatched. Germline V gene lookup returns CDR1 LGHNA and CDR2 YNFKEQ. This CDR3 is 16 amino acids long. Here the CDR3 reads CASREGQGTAQETQYF. The CDR3 DNA reads as TGTGCCAGCAGAGAAGGCCAGGGGACAGCGCAAGAGACCCAGTACTTC.

The J gene is TRBJ1-5, the V gene TRBV24-1; 10 bases fit TRBD1. This CDR3 contains 18 residues. V lost 2 bases to trimming and J lost 4 bases; unmatched junction nucleotides: 10. CDR1 and CDR2 from the germline V gene are KGHDR and SFDVKD. CDR3 region: CATSDSGTGVIGNQPQHF. The CDR3 nucleotides read TGTGCCACCAGTGATTCCGGGACAGGGGTTATAGGAAATCAGCCCCAGCATTTT.

This clone was recorded once. The chain links TRBV4-2 to TRBJ2-2, with TRBD1 as a possible D gene (5 bases). V lost 0 bases and J 1 base, leaving 12 bases between the germline ends. This CDR3 comprises 17 residues. Germline assignment: CDR1 LGHNA and CDR2 YNFKEQ. CDR3 coding DNA: TGTGCCAGCAGCCAAGAATGGGGAAGGGGGAACACCGGGGAGCTGTTTTTT. Translating gives CASSQEWGRGNTGELFF.

In its sample, this clone was seen a few times. The chain links TRBV3-1 (or the pseudogene TRBV3-2) to TRBJ1-1; D gene unclear. The V end was cut by 7 bases, the J end by 0 bases, with 12 bases between. CDR3 length: 14 amino acids. Germline lookup yields CDR1 LGHDT and CDR2 YNNKEL (reference sequence). The CDR3 DNA follows: TGTGCCAGCAAAAACGGGGATATGAACACTGAAGCTTTCTTT. Protein sequence: CASKNGDMNTEAFF.